This entry describes one T cell receptor (beta chain). This entry is derived from a study of cytomegalovirus exposure and HLA in healthy donors. The overall study: Out of 398 genotyped donors, about 80% belonged to the Caucasian-associated ancestry cluster.

Amplification used 60 Vbeta primers and 13 Jbeta primers. Method: immunoSEQ multiplex PCR; TCRdb's copy keeps in-frame clones and lacks some. The repertoire consists of some 96,000 clones, with approximately 72% occurring once and the leading ten covering less than 9%. Sequenced material: PBMCs. This TCR derives from a middle-aged man in good health and CMV-seropositive.

CDR3: CASSLGGEANTEAFF. DNA for the CDR3: TGTGCCAGCAGCTTGGGGGGGGAAGCGAACACTGAAGCTTTCTTT. The rearrangement uses TRBV5-4 and TRBJ1-1, with D perhaps TRBD1 (5 bases). This CDR3 has 15 residues. V dropped 0 bases and J dropped 1 base, with 10 bases sitting between them. Germline loops: CDR1 SGHNT, CDR2 YYREEE (reference sequence).